The T cell receptor beta chain under discussion was sequenced for a study of cytomegalovirus exposure and HLA in healthy donors. Turning to the study itself: A prior analysis found 117 million unique TCR beta sequences from around 200 million T cells.

Germline CDR1 MGHRA, CDR2 YSYEKL. The CDR3 runs 17 residues. V lost 3 bases and J lost 3, with 21 bases in between. Amplification used 60 Vbeta primers and 13 Jbeta primers. Clones were sequenced by immunoSEQ multiplex PCR, and TCRdb holds only the in-frame ones, with some missing. The data contain approximately 150,000 clones, 80% of them singletons. The source of this sequence is a woman aged 25 to 45 in good health and CMV-seronegative. What was sequenced was PBMCs. The chain recombines TRBV4-1 with TRBJ2-7; D possibly corresponds to TRBD1 (5 bases). The CDR3 loop is CASSQQRVGQILYEQYF. The CDR3 region has the DNA TGCGCCAGCAGCCAGCAAAGAGTAGGACAAATTCTCTACGAGCAGTACTTC.